A single sample gave rise to the 2 T cell receptor beta chains below, sequenced in a study of response to subunit inactivated influenza vaccine (dated by TCRdb to 2016 to 2019). The method was RT-PCR. Sequencing was carried out with an Illumina HiSeq 2500. In TCRdb, the public reads were trimmed at Q25 with fastp and aligned with MiXCR, with productive beta chains retained. All rows with the same CDR3 protein become a single entry with the most common DNA and genes. The sample profile shows a few hundred thousand distinct CDR3 sequences; 21% of them were found once. The ten largest clones capture roughly a tenth of the sample. The specimen was PBMCs from blood, collected 21 months after vaccination. The source of these receptors is a man between 50 and 75 years old who received an inactivated influenza vaccine. Donor details come from another sample of the same person, matched by shared clones.

This clonotype came up many times. V is TRBV29-1 and J is TRBJ2-5; the match to TRBD1 covers 9 bases. The V segment lost 6 bases and the J segment 0 bases; nucleotides outside the gene matches: 11. This CDR3 contains 16 residues. Germline CDR1 SQVTM, CDR2 ANQGSEA. The CDR3 DNA follows: TGCAGCGTATTCCCCCGGGACAGGGCGTACCAAGAGACCCAGTACTTC. Translation gives CSVFPRDRAYQETQYF. The full variable domain, rest sourced from reference TRBV29-1 and TRBJ2-5, is SAVISQKPSRDICQRGTSLTIQCQVDSQVTMMFWYRQQPGQSLTLIATANQGSEATYESGFVIDKFPISRPNLTFSTLTVSNMSPEDSSIYLCSVFPRDRAYQETQYFGPGTRLLVL.

This chain uses TRBV7-9 with TRBJ1-2; no reliable D call. The CDR3 extends over 12 amino acids. Per germline, CDR1 SEHNR and CDR2 FQNEAQ (reference sequence). Trimming left V 11 bases short and J 4 bases short, with 14 bases between. In DNA, the CDR3 is TGTGCCCTCACAAATGGGATCTATGGCTACACCTTC. Translation gives CALTNGIYGYTF.